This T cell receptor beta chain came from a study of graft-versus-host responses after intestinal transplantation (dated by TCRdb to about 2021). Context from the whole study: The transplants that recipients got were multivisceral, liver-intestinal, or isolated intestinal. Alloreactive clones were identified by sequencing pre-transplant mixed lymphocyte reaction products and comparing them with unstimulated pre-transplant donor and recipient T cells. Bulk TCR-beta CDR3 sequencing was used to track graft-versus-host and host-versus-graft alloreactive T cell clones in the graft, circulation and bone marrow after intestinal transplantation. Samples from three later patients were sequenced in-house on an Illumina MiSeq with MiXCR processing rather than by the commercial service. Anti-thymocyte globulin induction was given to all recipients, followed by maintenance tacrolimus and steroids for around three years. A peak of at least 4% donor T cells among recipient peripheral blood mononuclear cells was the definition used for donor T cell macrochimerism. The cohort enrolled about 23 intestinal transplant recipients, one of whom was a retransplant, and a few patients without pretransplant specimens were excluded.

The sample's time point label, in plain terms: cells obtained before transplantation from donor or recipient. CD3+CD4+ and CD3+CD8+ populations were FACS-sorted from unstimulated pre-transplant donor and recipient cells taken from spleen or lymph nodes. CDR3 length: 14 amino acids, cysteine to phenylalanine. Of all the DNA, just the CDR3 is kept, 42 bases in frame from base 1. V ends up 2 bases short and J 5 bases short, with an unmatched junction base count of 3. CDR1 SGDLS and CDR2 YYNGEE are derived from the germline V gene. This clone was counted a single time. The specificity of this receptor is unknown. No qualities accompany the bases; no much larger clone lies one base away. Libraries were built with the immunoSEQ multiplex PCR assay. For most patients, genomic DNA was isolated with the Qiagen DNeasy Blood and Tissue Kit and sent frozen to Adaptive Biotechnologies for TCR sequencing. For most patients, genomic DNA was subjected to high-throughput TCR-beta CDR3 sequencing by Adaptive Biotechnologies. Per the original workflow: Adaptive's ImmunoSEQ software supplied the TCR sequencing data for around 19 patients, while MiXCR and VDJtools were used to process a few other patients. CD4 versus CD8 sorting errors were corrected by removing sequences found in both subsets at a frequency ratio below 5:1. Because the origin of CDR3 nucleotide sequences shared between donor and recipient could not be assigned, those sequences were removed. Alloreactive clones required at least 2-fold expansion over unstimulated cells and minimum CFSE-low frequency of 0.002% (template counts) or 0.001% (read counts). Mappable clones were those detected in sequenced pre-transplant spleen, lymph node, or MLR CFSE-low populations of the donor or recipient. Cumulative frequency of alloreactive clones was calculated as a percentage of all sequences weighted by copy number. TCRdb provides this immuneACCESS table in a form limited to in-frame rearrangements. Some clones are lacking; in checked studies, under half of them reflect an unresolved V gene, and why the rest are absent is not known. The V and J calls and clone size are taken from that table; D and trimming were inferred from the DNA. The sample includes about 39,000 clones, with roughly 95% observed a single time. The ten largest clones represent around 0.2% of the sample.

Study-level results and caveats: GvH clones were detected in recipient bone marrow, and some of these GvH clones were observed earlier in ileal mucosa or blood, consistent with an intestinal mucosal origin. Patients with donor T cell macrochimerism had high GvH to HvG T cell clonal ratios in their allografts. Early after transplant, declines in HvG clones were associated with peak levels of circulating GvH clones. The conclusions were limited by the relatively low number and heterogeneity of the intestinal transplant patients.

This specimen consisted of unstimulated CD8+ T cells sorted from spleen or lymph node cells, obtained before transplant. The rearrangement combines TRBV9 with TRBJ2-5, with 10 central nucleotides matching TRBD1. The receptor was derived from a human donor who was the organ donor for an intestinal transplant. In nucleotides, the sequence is TGTGCCAGCAGCGTGACAGGGGGCGCCGAGACCCAGTACTTC. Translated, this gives CASSVTGGAETQYF.